What follows are 21 T cell receptor beta chains derived from one specimen sequenced in a study of blood T cell repertoires in COVID-19 (TCRdb year 2020). Libraries were made using the immunoSEQ multiplex PCR assay. The clones in this table, taken by TCRdb from immuneACCESS, are in-frame only. Not every clone is retained; where verified, under half of the shortfall comes from an unresolved V gene, and the cause of the rest is unknown. The sample data list tens of thousands of clones, and roughly 90% of these were observed just once. The ten largest clonotypes hold 6.9% of the sample. The specimen sequenced was peripheral blood. Source of these receptors: a human donor in a cohort sampled during active COVID-19.

V usage is TRBV5-4 and J usage is TRBJ1-2; 7 bases are a match to TRBD1. The trim removed 0 bases at V and 8 bases at J, leaving 16 bases unmatched. The CDR3 covers 17 residues. Germline loops: CDR1 SGHNT, CDR2 YYREEE (reference sequence). The CDR3: CASSLENLRGGLRGYTF. CDR3 bases: TGTGCCAGCAGCTTGGAAAACCTGAGAGGGGGCTTGAGGGGCTACACCTTC. Filled out from reference TRBV5-4 and TRBJ1-2, the complete variable domain reads ETGVTQSPTHLIKTRGQQVTLRCSSQSGHNTVSWYQQALGQGPQFIFQYYREEENGRGNFPPRFSGLQFPNYSSELNVNALELDDSALYLCASSLENLRGGLRGYTFGSGTRLTVV.

The rearrangement links TRBV18 to TRBJ1-2; D remains ambiguous. CDR3 size: 15 residues. Germline CDR1 reads KGHSH; CDR2 reads LQKENI. Trimming took 2 bases from V and 0 from J, leaving 10 bases between them. CDR3 nucleotides: TGTGCCAGCTCACCAGTGCTAGGAACTAACTATGGCTACACCTTC. This encodes CASSPVLGTNYGYTF.

This clone has a handful of counts. The chain uses TRBV5-5 and TRBJ2-1; possibly TRBD1 for D (5 bases). V lost 1 base, J lost 3 bases, and 20 bases lay in between. The V gene's germline CDR1 is SGHKS and CDR2 YYEKEE (reference sequence). CDR3 length: 18 amino acids. The chain's CDR3 is CASSLTPPDSLLYNEQFF. The CDR3 nucleotides read TGTGCCAGCAGCTTGACCCCGCCCGACAGTTTGCTCTACAATGAGCAGTTCTTC.

This chain links TRBV19 with TRBJ1-1; 10 positions match TRBD1. There are 15 residues in the CDR3. The ends lost 2 bases at V and 5 bases at J; junction bases unmatched: 5. Germline V CDR1 and CDR2: LNHDA, SQIVND (reference sequence). CDR3 sequence: CASSIPRTGGTEAFF. The DNA for the CDR3 is TGTGCCAGTAGTATACCCAGGACAGGGGGGACTGAAGCTTTCTTT.

In its sample, this clone was seen a few times. V gene TRBV19 combines with J gene TRBJ2-2; D is possibly TRBD2 (5 bases). This CDR3 contains 15 residues. V lost 2 bases and J lost 4, with 11 bases in between. Germline V gene sequence: CDR1 LNHDA, CDR2 SQIVND (reference sequence). The CDR3 is CASSIYSTSTGELFF. CDR3 nucleotides: TGTGCCAGTAGTATATATAGTACTAGCACCGGGGAGCTGTTTTTT.

In regard to this clone: One junction end does not reproduce the germline sequence, and a read error may be involved. This sequence joins TRBV11-2 and TRBJ1-1; no firm D call. Per the germline V gene, CDR1 is SGHAT and CDR2 is FQNNGV. This CDR3 is 14 amino acids long. CDR3 in DNA: TGTGCCAGCAGTAGCCCCCCGGCGAACGCTGAAGCTTTCTTT. Its protein is CASSSPPANAEAFF. Full variable domain (missing parts from reference TRBV11-2 and TRBJ1-1): EAGVAQSPRYKIIEKRQSVAFWCNPISGHATLYWYQQILGQGPKLLIQFQNNGVVDDSQLPKDRFSAERLKGVDSTLKIQPAKLEDSAVYLCASSSPPANAEAFFGQGTRLTVV.

This clone was detected once. V gene TRBV5-6 combines with J gene TRBJ2-7; no firm D call. CDR3 length equals 13 residues. V was trimmed by 1 base and J by 0 bases, leaving 5 bases between them. From germline, CDR1 is SGHDT and CDR2 YYEEEE. The CDR3 sequence is CASSLSISYEQYF. The CDR3 nucleotides are TGTGCCAGCAGCTTGTCTATCTCCTACGAGCAGTACTTC.

Here the CDR3 reads CASSTGQAAAEQYF. The CDR3 coding sequence is TGTGCCAGTAGCACGGGACAGGCGGCGGCCGAGCAGTACTTC. J is TRBJ2-7 and V is TRBV19; TRBD1 aligns across 8 bases. The CDR3 consists of 14 residues. Germline V lookup: CDR1 LNHDA, CDR2 SQIVND (reference sequence). V shed 6 bases, J shed 6 bases, and the junction held 10 bases outside the gene matches.

The chain employs TRBV6-6 and TRBJ1-1; 8 positions agree with TRBD1. J gave up 0 bases and V 4 bases, and 7 bases lay outside the gene matches. The CDR3 sequence is 16 residues long. Germline V gene lookup returns CDR1 MNHNY and CDR2 SVGAGI (reference sequence). The CDR3 region has the DNA TGTGCCAGCAGTTCCGGGACAGGAATAATGAACACTGAAGCTTTCTTT. Protein sequence: CASSSGTGIMNTEAFF.

CDR3 protein: CASHHGDTYEQYF. DNA for the CDR3: TGTGCCAGCCATCACGGGGATACCTACGAGCAGTACTTC. The chain links TRBV6-4 to TRBJ2-7; possibly TRBD2 for D (5 bases). The CDR3 runs 13 residues. CDR1 and CDR2 from the germline V gene are MRHNA and SNTAGT. Trimming shortened V by 8 bases and J by 2 bases, and 13 bases separated the two germline ends.

V is TRBV24-1 and J is TRBJ2-1, with a possible D match to TRBD1 (6 bases). CDR1 and CDR2 (germline): KGHDR, SFDVKD. The CDR3 has 17 residues. Between the trimmed V and J ends, which lost 4 bases and 5 bases, there was a span of 20 bases. CDR3 sequence reads: CATSDTGYTPKDNEQFF. The CDR3 DNA reads TGTGCCACCAGTGACACAGGGTACACACCGAAGGACAATGAGCAGTTCTTC.

The rearrangement uses TRBV6-5 and TRBJ2-3; 8 positions agree with TRBD2. This CDR3 contains 15 residues. The ends lost 7 bases at V and 2 bases at J; junction bases unmatched: 8. Germline CDR1 is MNHEY and CDR2 is SVGAGI. The CDR3 sequence: CASNLAGAITDTQYF. The CDR3, as DNA: TGTGCCAGCAACCTAGCGGGCGCCATCACAGATACGCAGTATTTT.

The chain combines TRBV5-5 with TRBJ1-2, with TRBD1 matching over 7 bases. The CDR3 contains 17 residues. Germline trimming cut 0 bases from V and 0 bases from J; bases unmatched to any gene: 8. Germline V gives CDR1 SGHKS, CDR2 YYEKEE (reference sequence). The CDR3 is CASSLATGTVTNYGYTF. For the CDR3, the DNA is TGTGCCAGCAGCTTGGCTACCGGGACAGTCACTAACTATGGCTACACCTTC.

The V call is TRBV9, the J call TRBJ1-6; TRBD1 is a possible D gene (5 bases). Trimming removed 6 bases at V and 7 bases at J, with 14 bases between. CDR3 length: 14 residues. Looked up from germline, CDR1 is SGDLS and CDR2 is YYNGEE. The CDR3 region has the DNA TGTGCCAGCACCCACCCAGGGAAGAATTCACCCCTCCACTTT. This gives the protein CASTHPGKNSPLHF.

The chain couples TRBV7-8 to TRBJ1-4; a weak D match, TRBD1 (5 bases). Germline V lookup: CDR1 SGHVS, CDR2 FQNEAQ. The CDR3 has 14 residues. V was trimmed by 5 bases and J by 0 bases, leaving 7 bases between them. CDR3 residues: CASSPTATNEKLFF. The CDR3 nucleotides read TGTGCCAGCAGCCCGACAGCAACTAATGAAAAACTGTTTTTT.

The CDR3 DNA reads as TGCAGCGGCATAAAATCAGGGGCGGACGAAAAACTGTTTTTT. Amino acid sequence: CSGIKSGADEKLFF. The chain links TRBV29-1 to TRBJ1-4; a weak D match, TRBD1 (6 bases). V gave up 7 bases and J gave up 8 bases, with 20 bases separating them. The CDR3 runs to 14 residues. CDR1 and CDR2 from the germline V gene are SQVTM and ANQGSEA. Drawing the rest from reference TRBV29-1 and TRBJ1-4, the complete variable domain is SAVISQKPSRDICQRGTSLTIQCQVDSQVTMMFWYRQQPGQSLTLIATANQGSEATYESGFVIDKFPISRPNLTFSTLTVSNMSPEDSSIYLCSGIKSGADEKLFFGSGTQLSVL.

The genes are TRBV30 and TRBJ2-6; D is undetermined. The CDR3 is 16 residues long. V was shortened by 2 bases and J by 2 bases, with 13 bases between the two germline ends. Germline lookup yields CDR1 GTSNPN and CDR2 SVGIG (reference sequence). The CDR3 loop reads CAWSRSLVAGANVLTF. CDR3 in DNA: TGTGCCTGGAGTCGTTCTTTAGTGGCTGGGGCCAACGTCCTGACTTTC.

J is TRBJ2-1 and V is TRBV14; D possibly corresponds to TRBD2 (5 bases). CDR1 and CDR2 (germline): SGHDN, FVKESK. The CDR3 is made up of 15 amino acids. V was shortened by 0 bases and J by 3 bases, with 9 bases between the two germline ends. CDR3 protein: CASSQDQAGYNEQFF. The CDR3, as DNA: TGTGCCAGCAGCCAAGATCAGGCGGGCTACAATGAGCAGTTCTTC. The whole variable domain, filled in from reference TRBV14 and TRBJ2-1, reads EAGVTQFPSHSVIEKGQTVTLRCDPISGHDNLYWYRRVMGKEIKFLLHFVKESKQDESGMPNNRFLAERTGGTYSTLKVQPAELEDSGVYFCASSQDQAGYNEQFFGPGTRLTVL.

This chain uses TRBV3-1 (or the pseudogene TRBV3-2) with TRBJ2-5; 11 nucleotides match TRBD1. The junction had 6 bases not matched to a gene; V was cut back by 3 bases and J by 3 bases. CDR1 and CDR2 from the germline V gene are LGHDT and YNNKEL (reference sequence). The CDR3 is made up of 16 amino acids. CDR3 region: CASSHRTGGAKETQYF. The CDR3 DNA reads as TGTGCCAGCAGCCACCGGACAGGGGGCGCGAAAGAGACCCAGTACTTC.

The DNA of the CDR3 is TGTGCCAGCAGTTCGGGGTTTTCCGAATCGGACGGGGTCTATGGCTACACCTTC. This sequence encodes CASSSGFSESDGVYGYTF. The rearrangement links TRBV28 to TRBJ1-2; D unclear. Per germline, CDR1 MDHEN and CDR2 SYDVKM. This CDR3 contains 18 residues. V lost 4 bases to trimming and J lost 4 bases, with 25 bases between them.

V gene TRBV9 combines with J gene TRBJ1-2, with TRBD1 matching over 7 bases. J lost 6 bases, V lost 3 bases, and 8 bases had no gene match. Germline V gene lookup returns CDR1 SGDLS and CDR2 YYNGEE. CDR3 size: 14 residues. CDR3 sequence reads: CASSEDRSWDGYTF. Here the CDR3 DNA reads TGTGCCAGCAGCGAGGACAGGTCCTGGGATGGCTACACCTTC.